The rows below give T cell receptor beta chains drawn from one sample of a study of spatial heterogeneity in lung cancer. Each CDR3 protein is one row after TCRdb ran MiXCR on the 5' RACE reads. The sample contains about 7,000 distinct CDR3 sequences, 14% of which appear only once. The specimen was lung tumor tissue, collected at surgery. These receptors all stem from a female donor with early-stage non-small cell lung cancer. CDR3s include the opening cysteine and the closing phenylalanine or tryptophan. The order of the fields is V gene, D gene, clone size, J gene, CDR3 length, CDR3 protein, CDR3 DNA. The D gene is left open where the match is weak. Only some rows state a clone size, as once, few, many or a class for expanded clones.

V gene: TRBV27
D gene: .
clone size: many
J gene: TRBJ1-1
CDR3 length: 14
CDR3 protein: CASKEGTLNTEAFF
CDR3 DNA: TGTGCCAGCAAGGAGGGGACTTTGAACACTGAAGCTTTCTTT

V gene: TRBV7-3
D gene: TRBD2
clone size: many
J gene: TRBJ2-5
CDR3 length: 16
CDR3 protein: CASSEGAGGSEETQYF
CDR3 DNA: TGTGCCAGCAGCGAGGGTGCGGGGGGTAGTGAAGAGACCCAGTACTTC

V gene: TRBV12-3/TRBV12-4
D gene: .
clone size: many
J gene: TRBJ1-2
CDR3 length: 12
CDR3 protein: CASNPGVEGYTF
CDR3 DNA: TGTGCCAGCAACCCCGGCGTGGAGGGCTACACCTTC

V gene: TRBV2
D gene: .
clone size: few
J gene: TRBJ2-7
CDR3 length: 15
CDR3 protein: CASSEGAGRYYEQYF
CDR3 DNA: TGTGCCAGCAGTGAAGGAGCGGGTCGATACTACGAGCAGTACTTC

V gene: TRBV7-2
D gene: TRBD2
clone size: many
J gene: TRBJ2-2
CDR3 length: 18
CDR3 protein: CASSLVPVSGDSTGELFF
CDR3 DNA: TGTGCCAGCAGCTTAGTTCCGGTTAGCGGGGATTCCACCGGGGAGCTGTTTTTT

V gene: TRBV13
D gene: .
clone size: medium-sized
J gene: TRBJ2-7
CDR3 length: 13
CDR3 protein: CASSPMDTYEQYF
CDR3 DNA: TGTGCCAGCAGCCCGATGGATACTTACGAGCAGTACTTC

V gene: TRBV28
D gene: TRBD1
clone size: few
J gene: TRBJ1-5
CDR3 length: 16
CDR3 protein: CASSLTGGFTNQPQHF
CDR3 DNA: TGTGCCAGCAGCCTCACAGGGGGGTTTACGAATCAGCCCCAGCATTTT

V gene: TRBV2
D gene: .
clone size: .
J gene: TRBJ1-3
CDR3 length: 14
CDR3 protein: CASSPWGSGNTIYF
CDR3 DNA: TGTGCCAGCAGTCCATGGGGCTCTGGAAACACCATATATTTT

V gene: TRBV11-3
D gene: .
clone size: medium-sized
J gene: TRBJ2-3
CDR3 length: 14
CDR3 protein: CASSLGDGGDTQYF
CDR3 DNA: TGTGCCAGCAGCTTGGGGGACGGAGGAGATACGCAGTATTTT

V gene: TRBV7-9
D gene: .
clone size: many
J gene: TRBJ1-1
CDR3 length: 15
CDR3 protein: CASSSGQWGNTEAFF
CDR3 DNA: TGTGCCAGCAGCTCCGGACAGTGGGGGAACACTGAAGCTTTCTTT

V gene: TRBV18
D gene: .
clone size: many
J gene: TRBJ1-5
CDR3 length: 14
CDR3 protein: CASSPLQEGQPQHF
CDR3 DNA: TGTGCCAGCTCACCTCTACAGGAAGGTCAGCCCCAGCATTTT

V gene: TRBV5-1
D gene: TRBD1
clone size: medium-sized
J gene: TRBJ2-7
CDR3 length: 14
CDR3 protein: CASSTTGAPYEQYF
CDR3 DNA: TGCGCCAGCAGCACAACAGGGGCTCCCTACGAGCAGTACTTC

V gene: TRBV28
D gene: TRBD1
clone size: many
J gene: TRBJ2-7
CDR3 length: 15
CDR3 protein: CASRPQGQGRYEQYF
CDR3 DNA: TGTGCCAGCAGACCACAGGGACAGGGGAGGTACGAGCAGTACTTC

V gene: TRBV29-1
D gene: .
clone size: .
J gene: TRBJ1-5
CDR3 length: 12
CDR3 protein: CSVEVDNQPQHF
CDR3 DNA: TGCAGCGTTGAAGTGGACAATCAGCCCCAGCATTTT

V gene: TRBV27
D gene: .
clone size: many
J gene: TRBJ2-7
CDR3 length: 11
CDR3 protein: CASSLYSEQYF
CDR3 DNA: TGTGCCAGCAGTTTATACTCCGAGCAGTACTTC

V gene: TRBV20-1
D gene: .
clone size: many
J gene: TRBJ1-4
CDR3 length: 14
CDR3 protein: CSASVGEEGEKLFF
CDR3 DNA: TGCAGTGCTAGTGTGGGTGAGGAGGGAGAAAAACTGTTTTTT

V gene: TRBV7-9
D gene: TRBD2
clone size: many
J gene: TRBJ2-1
CDR3 length: 13
CDR3 protein: CASSEGTNTEQFF
CDR3 DNA: TGTGCCAGCAGCGAAGGGACTAATACTGAGCAGTTCTTC

V gene: TRBV25-1
D gene: .
clone size: many
J gene: TRBJ2-7
CDR3 length: 11
CDR3 protein: CASRRGHEQYF
CDR3 DNA: TGTGCCAGCAGGAGGGGCCACGAGCAGTACTTC

V gene: TRBV2
D gene: TRBD1
clone size: many
J gene: TRBJ1-5
CDR3 length: 16
CDR3 protein: CASSVLRTGRDQPQHF
CDR3 DNA: TGTGCCAGCAGTGTCCTCAGGACAGGGCGCGATCAGCCCCAGCATTTT

V gene: TRBV5-6
D gene: .
clone size: .
J gene: TRBJ2-7
CDR3 length: 16
CDR3 protein: CASSSMGVAYRNEQYF
CDR3 DNA: TGTGCCAGCAGCTCCATGGGAGTGGCCTATAGAAACGAGCAGTACTTC

V gene: TRBV11-2
D gene: .
clone size: many
J gene: TRBJ2-5
CDR3 length: 15
CDR3 protein: CASSLMGGAQETQYF
CDR3 DNA: TGTGCCAGCAGCCTAATGGGGGGGGCCCAAGAGACCCAGTACTTC

V gene: TRBV29-1
D gene: .
clone size: once
J gene: TRBJ2-2
CDR3 length: 14
CDR3 protein: CSTQDLNYPGELFF
CDR3 DNA: TGCAGCACCCAGGACCTAAATTATCCCGGGGAGCTGTTTTTT

V gene: TRBV20-1
D gene: TRBD1
clone size: many
J gene: TRBJ2-6
CDR3 length: 17
CDR3 protein: CSARGTGLLSGANVLTF
CDR3 DNA: TGCAGTGCTAGGGGGACAGGGCTCCTCTCTGGGGCCAACGTCCTGACTTTC

V gene: TRBV30
D gene: TRBD2
clone size: .
J gene: TRBJ2-5
CDR3 length: 14
CDR3 protein: CAWKGLAPRETQYF
CDR3 DNA: TGTGCCTGGAAGGGACTAGCCCCACGGGAGACCCAGTACTTC

V gene: TRBV28
D gene: .
clone size: medium-sized
J gene: TRBJ2-7
CDR3 length: 14
CDR3 protein: CASSLSVWRNEQYF
CDR3 DNA: TGTGCCAGCAGTTTGTCTGTCTGGCGCAACGAGCAGTACTTC

V gene: TRBV5-5
D gene: .
clone size: many
J gene: TRBJ2-4
CDR3 length: 13
CDR3 protein: CASRNDRRNIQYF
CDR3 DNA: TGTGCCAGCAGAAACGACAGACGGAACATTCAGTACTTC

V gene: TRBV6-5
D gene: .
clone size: medium-sized
J gene: TRBJ1-3
CDR3 length: 13
CDR3 protein: CASRALSGNTIYF
CDR3 DNA: TGTGCCAGCAGGGCACTCTCTGGAAACACCATATATTTT

V gene: TRBV29-1
D gene: TRBD1
clone size: medium-sized
J gene: TRBJ2-7
CDR3 length: 13
CDR3 protein: CSVLGQGAHEQYF
CDR3 DNA: TGCAGCGTTCTAGGACAGGGGGCGCATGAGCAGTACTTC

V gene: TRBV7-8
D gene: .
clone size: medium-sized
J gene: TRBJ2-1
CDR3 length: 16
CDR3 protein: CASSASRGGPRGEQFF
CDR3 DNA: TGTGCCAGCAGCGCTAGTCGAGGGGGGCCGAGGGGAGAGCAGTTCTTC

V gene: TRBV9
D gene: .
clone size: many
J gene: TRBJ1-5
CDR3 length: 14
CDR3 protein: CASSVGQIGQPQHF
CDR3 DNA: TGTGCCAGCAGCGTAGGACAGATCGGTCAGCCCCAGCATTTT

V gene: TRBV5-1
D gene: .
clone size: .
J gene: TRBJ1-1
CDR3 length: 16
CDR3 protein: CASSLAGGNQATEAFF
CDR3 DNA: TGCGCCAGCAGCTTGGCCGGCGGCAATCAGGCCACTGAAGCTTTCTTT

V gene: TRBV18
D gene: TRBD1
clone size: many
J gene: TRBJ2-1
CDR3 length: 17
CDR3 protein: CASSPLQGARAYNEQFF
CDR3 DNA: TGTGCCAGCTCACCACTACAGGGGGCGAGGGCCTACAATGAGCAGTTCTTC

V gene: TRBV5-1
D gene: .
clone size: .
J gene: TRBJ2-4
CDR3 length: 13
CDR3 protein: CASSFEGRGIQYF
CDR3 DNA: TGCGCCAGCAGCTTTGAGGGAAGAGGCATTCAGTACTTC

V gene: TRBV6-2/TRBV6-3
D gene: .
clone size: medium-sized
J gene: TRBJ1-2
CDR3 length: 12
CDR3 protein: CASTYSDYGYTF
CDR3 DNA: TGTGCCAGCACCTATAGTGACTATGGCTACACCTTC

V gene: TRBV27
D gene: .
clone size: .
J gene: TRBJ2-2
CDR3 length: 14
CDR3 protein: CASSPDGNTGELFF
CDR3 DNA: TGTGCCAGCAGTCCGGACGGGAACACCGGGGAGCTGTTTTTT

V gene: TRBV18
D gene: .
clone size: many
J gene: TRBJ2-5
CDR3 length: 12
CDR3 protein: CASSPPRETQYF
CDR3 DNA: TGTGCCAGCTCACCACCGCGGGAGACCCAGTACTTC

V gene: TRBV23-1
D gene: .
clone size: medium-sized
J gene: TRBJ1-6
CDR3 length: 19
CDR3 protein: CASSQSTGRLASGNSPLHF
CDR3 DNA: TGCGCCAGCAGTCAATCCACAGGGAGGCTGGCCTCGGGGAATTCACCCCTCCACTTT

V gene: TRBV7-2
D gene: TRBD1
clone size: many
J gene: TRBJ1-5
CDR3 length: 13
CDR3 protein: CASGWDSAQPQHF
CDR3 DNA: TGTGCCAGCGGTTGGGACAGCGCTCAGCCCCAGCATTTT

V gene: TRBV2
D gene: TRBD1
clone size: medium-sized
J gene: TRBJ1-5
CDR3 length: 14
CDR3 protein: CASKGQGIRQPQHF
CDR3 DNA: TGTGCCAGCAAGGGACAGGGAATTCGTCAGCCCCAGCATTTT

V gene: TRBV18
D gene: .
clone size: many
J gene: TRBJ1-1
CDR3 length: 12
CDR3 protein: CASSDPGVEAFF
CDR3 DNA: TGTGCCAGCTCGGATCCGGGGGTTGAAGCTTTCTTT

V gene: TRBV6-5
D gene: .
clone size: medium-sized
J gene: TRBJ2-2
CDR3 length: 15
CDR3 protein: CASSPRNRATGELFF
CDR3 DNA: TGTGCCAGCAGCCCGAGGAACAGGGCAACCGGGGAGCTGTTTTTT